The clone carrying this T cell receptor beta chain has only a few counts. Antigen: not known. This CDR3 is also generated by other DNA sequences in the sample. The sample originates from a study of OX40 agonist ivuxolimab in advanced cancers. Study background: Partial response was recorded in three patients: one hepatocellular carcinoma and two cutaneous melanoma cases. Overall study findings and caveats: At doses 0.1 to 3.0 mg/kg, CD4+ and CD8+ clones expanded. Researchers did not determine the expanded peripheral T cells' antigen specificity.

Repertoires were generated with immunoSEQ multiplex PCR, while TCRdb's copy carries only in-frame clones and drops some. The sample consists of tens of thousands of clones, around 80% of them appearing once. Exclusion of a patient followed from autoimmune disease history or systemic immunosuppression. V gave up 0 bases and J gave up 3 bases, with 6 bases separating them. CDR1 is SGHAT and CDR2 is FQNNGV in the germline V gene. The CDR3 spans 13 residues. The material was CD4+ or CD8+ T cells sorted from blood, obtained in a trial of the OX40 agonist ivuxolimab. The gene calls are TRBV11-2 and TRBJ2-7, with D unclear. The receptor's source is an adult with an advanced solid tumor such as melanoma, head and neck, liver or kidney cancer. The CDR3 bases are TGTGCCAGCAGCTTAGAGTGGGGCTACGAGCAGTACTTC. This codes for CASSLEWGYEQYF. Full variable domain (rest looked up from reference TRBV11-2 and TRBJ2-7): EAGVAQSPRYKIIEKRQSVAFWCNPISGHATLYWYQQILGQGPKLLIQFQNNGVVDDSQLPKDRFSAERLKGVDSTLKIQPAKLEDSAVYLCASSLEWGYEQYFGPGTRLTVT.